A single sample is the source of the 2 T cell receptor beta chains below, sequenced in a study of graft-versus-host responses after intestinal transplantation (dated by TCRdb to 2020 to 2023). Library construction relied on the immunoSEQ multiplex PCR assay. TCRdb obtained this table from immuneACCESS and retained in-frame rearrangements with V and J assigned. These tables miss some clones; where compared with another copy, unresolved V genes account for less than half of the shortfall, and the remainder is unexplained. This sample has under 20,000 clones in its table, and more than 70% of those were observed once. The ten top clones hold roughly 7.2% of the sample. The sequences come from bone marrow, collected roughly 120 days after intestinal transplantation. The receptor source for this set is a human patient who received an intestinal transplant, so some T cells may come from the graft donor.

This rearrangement joins TRBV4-2 to TRBJ2-4; 7 bases agree with TRBD2. V lost 3 bases, J lost 0 bases, and 11 bases stayed unmatched. There are 18 residues in the CDR3. Germline V gene data show CDR1 as LGHNA and CDR2 as YNFKEQ. This chain's CDR3 is CASSQSQLASLAKNIQYF. In nucleotides, the CDR3 is TGTGCCAGCAGCCAGTCACAACTAGCGTCACTAGCCAAAAACATTCAGTACTTC.

For this clone: Distinct nucleotide sequences in the sample also encode this CDR3. The chain joins TRBV9 to TRBJ2-5; D unclear. Per germline, CDR1 SGDLS and CDR2 YYNGEE. The V end lost 0 bases, the J end lost 4 bases, and 10 bases lay between the germline ends. This CDR3 contains 14 residues. This CDR3 reads CASSVGGSRETQYF. DNA of the CDR3: TGTGCCAGCAGCGTAGGAGGCTCCCGAGAGACCCAGTACTTC.